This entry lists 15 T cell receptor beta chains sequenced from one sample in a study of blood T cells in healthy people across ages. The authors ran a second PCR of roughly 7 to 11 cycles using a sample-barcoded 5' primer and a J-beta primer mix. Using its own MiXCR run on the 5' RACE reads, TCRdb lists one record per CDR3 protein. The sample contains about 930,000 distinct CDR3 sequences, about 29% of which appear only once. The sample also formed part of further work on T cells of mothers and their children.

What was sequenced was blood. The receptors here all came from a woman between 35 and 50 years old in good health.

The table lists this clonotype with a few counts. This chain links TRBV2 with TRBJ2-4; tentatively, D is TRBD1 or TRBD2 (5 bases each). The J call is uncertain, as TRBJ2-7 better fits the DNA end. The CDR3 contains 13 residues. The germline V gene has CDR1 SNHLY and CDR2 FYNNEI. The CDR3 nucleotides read TGTGCCAGCAGTGAAGCGGGGGCCTACGAGCAGTACTTC. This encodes CASSEAGAYEQYF.

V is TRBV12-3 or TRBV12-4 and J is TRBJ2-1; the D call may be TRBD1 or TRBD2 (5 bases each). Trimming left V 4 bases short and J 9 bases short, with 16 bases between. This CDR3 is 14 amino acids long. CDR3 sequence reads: CASSSLRRDAEQFF. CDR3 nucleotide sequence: TGTGCCAGCAGTTCACTGCGCCGGGACGCTGAGCAGTTCTTC.

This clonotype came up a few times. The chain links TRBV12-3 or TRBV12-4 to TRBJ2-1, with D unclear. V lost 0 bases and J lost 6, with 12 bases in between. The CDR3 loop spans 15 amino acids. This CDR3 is CASSLARVSPNEQFF. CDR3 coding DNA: TGTGCCAGCAGTTTAGCGCGCGTTAGCCCCAATGAGCAGTTCTTC.

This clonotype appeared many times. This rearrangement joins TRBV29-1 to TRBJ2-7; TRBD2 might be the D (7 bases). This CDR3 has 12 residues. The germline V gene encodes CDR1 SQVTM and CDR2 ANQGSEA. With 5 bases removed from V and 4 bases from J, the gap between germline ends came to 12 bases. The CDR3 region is CSVSGGGYEQYF. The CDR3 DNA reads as TGCAGCGTTTCGGGGGGCGGATACGAGCAGTACTTC.

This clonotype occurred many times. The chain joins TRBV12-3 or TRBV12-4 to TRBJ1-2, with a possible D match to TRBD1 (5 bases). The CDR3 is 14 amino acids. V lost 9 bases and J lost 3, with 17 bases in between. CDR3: CASFGAATYYGYTF. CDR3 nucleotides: TGTGCCAGTTTCGGGGCAGCCACATACTATGGCTACACCTTC.

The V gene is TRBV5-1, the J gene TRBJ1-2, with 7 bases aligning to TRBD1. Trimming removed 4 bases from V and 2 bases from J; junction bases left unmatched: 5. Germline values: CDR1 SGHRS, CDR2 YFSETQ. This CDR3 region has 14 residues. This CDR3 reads CASSTTGNNYGYTF. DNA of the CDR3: TGCGCCAGCAGCACGACAGGGAACAACTATGGCTACACCTTC. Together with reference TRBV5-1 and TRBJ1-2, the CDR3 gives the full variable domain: KAGVTQTPRYLIKTRGQQVTLSCSPISGHRSVSWYQQTPGQGLQFLFEYFSETQRNKGNFPGRFSGRQFSNSRSEMNVSTLELGDSALYLCASSTTGNNYGYTFGSGTRLTVV.

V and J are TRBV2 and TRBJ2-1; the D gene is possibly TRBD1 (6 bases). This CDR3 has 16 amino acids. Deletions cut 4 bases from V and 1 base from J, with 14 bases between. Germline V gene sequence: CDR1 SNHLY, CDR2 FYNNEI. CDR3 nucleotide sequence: TGTGCCAGCAGTGCCATGAAGACAGGTTCCTACAATGAGCAGTTCTTC. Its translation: CASSAMKTGSYNEQFF.

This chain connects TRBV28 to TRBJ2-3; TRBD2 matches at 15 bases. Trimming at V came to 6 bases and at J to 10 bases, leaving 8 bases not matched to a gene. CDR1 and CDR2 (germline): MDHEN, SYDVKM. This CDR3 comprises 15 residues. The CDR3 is CASSMGLAGGISQYF. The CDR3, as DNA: TGTGCCAGCAGCATGGGACTAGCGGGGGGAATTTCGCAGTATTTT.

This CDR3 reads CASSYAATGSTYGYTF. As DNA, the CDR3 is TGTGCCAGCAGTTACGCGGCGACAGGGAGCACCTATGGCTACACCTTC. The rearrangement links TRBV6-5 to TRBJ1-2; TRBD1 aligns across 7 bases. CDR1 and CDR2 (germline): MNHEY, SVGAGI. The CDR3 runs to 16 residues. The ends lost 2 bases at V and 4 bases at J; junction bases unmatched: 10.

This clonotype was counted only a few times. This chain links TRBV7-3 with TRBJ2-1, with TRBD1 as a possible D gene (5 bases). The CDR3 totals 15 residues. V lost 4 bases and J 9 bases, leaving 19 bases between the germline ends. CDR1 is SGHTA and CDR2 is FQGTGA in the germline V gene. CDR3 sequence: CASSSNSGQGGEQFF. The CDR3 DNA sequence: TGTGCCAGCAGCTCAAATAGTGGTCAGGGTGGTGAGCAGTTCTTC.

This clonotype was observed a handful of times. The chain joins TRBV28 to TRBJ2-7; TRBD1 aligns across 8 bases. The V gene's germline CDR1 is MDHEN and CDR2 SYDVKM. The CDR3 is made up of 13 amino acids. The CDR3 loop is CLGGTGPTWEQYF. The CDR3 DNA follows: TGTCTTGGGGGGACAGGCCCTACGTGGGAGCAGTACTTC.

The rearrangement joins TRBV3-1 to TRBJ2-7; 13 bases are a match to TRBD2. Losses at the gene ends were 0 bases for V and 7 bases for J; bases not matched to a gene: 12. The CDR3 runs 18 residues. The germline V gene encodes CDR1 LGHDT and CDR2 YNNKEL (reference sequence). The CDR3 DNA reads TGTGCCAGCAGCCAAGATAGGTCACTAGCGGGGGGGTGGTATGAGCAGTACTTC. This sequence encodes CASSQDRSLAGGWYEQYF.

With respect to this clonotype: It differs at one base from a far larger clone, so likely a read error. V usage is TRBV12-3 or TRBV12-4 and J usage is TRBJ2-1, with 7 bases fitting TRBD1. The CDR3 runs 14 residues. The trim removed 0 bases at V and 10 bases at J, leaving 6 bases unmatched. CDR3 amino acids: CASSLAGTAYEQFF. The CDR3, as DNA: TGTGCCAGCAGTTTAGCTGGGACAGCATACGAGCAGTTCTTC.

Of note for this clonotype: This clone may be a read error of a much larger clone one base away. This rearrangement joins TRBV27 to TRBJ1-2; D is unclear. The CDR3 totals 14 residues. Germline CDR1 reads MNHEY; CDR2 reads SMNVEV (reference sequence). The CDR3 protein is CASSPIQDSYGHTF. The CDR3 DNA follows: TGTGCCAGCAGCCCAATCCAGGACTCCTATGGCCACACCTTC.

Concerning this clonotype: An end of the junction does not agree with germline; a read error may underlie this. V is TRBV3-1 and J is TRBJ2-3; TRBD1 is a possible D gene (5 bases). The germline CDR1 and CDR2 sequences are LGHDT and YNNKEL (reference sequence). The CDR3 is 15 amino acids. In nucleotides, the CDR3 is TGTGCCAGCAGCCAAGATCTGGGGTACACAGGTACGCAGTATTTT. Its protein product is CASSQDLGYTGTQYF.